The entry that follows covers one T cell receptor (beta chain) sequence. This CDR3 comprises 15 residues. Looked up from germline, CDR1 is KGHSH and CDR2 is LQKENI. Trimming removed 3 bases at V and 1 base at J, with 12 bases between. In the study's own analysis: Reference gene primer amplification gave estimated nucleated cell counts. Some clones are missing from TCRdb's copy, which holds only in-frame ones; the method was immunoSEQ multiplex PCR. V, J and clone size reflect that table, while D and trimming were determined from the DNA. The table shows 95,000 to 100,000 clones, with more than 70% occurring only once. The sample belongs to a study of blood T cell repertoires in COVID-19.

V usage is TRBV18 and J usage is TRBJ1-1; no firm D call. The sequence came from a young woman with acute or convalescent COVID-19. The specimen was peripheral blood. The CDR3 bases are TGTGCCAGCTCACCCGGGATTGAGGCGAACACTGAAGCTTTCTTT. Amino acids: CASSPGIEANTEAFF.